Listed below are T cell receptor beta chains from one sample, sequenced in a study of T cell changes during pregnancy in multiple sclerosis. Data came from immunoSEQ multiplex PCR; TCRdb stores just in-frame clones and leaves some out. The sample has about 56,000 clones, roughly nine tenths seen once. The sample here was CD4+ T cells from peripheral blood mononuclear cells, taken in the third trimester of pregnancy. These receptors all come from a female donor with multiple sclerosis, enrolled in a pregnancy study. Both conserved end residues are part of each CDR3. Fields, in order: D gene, J gene, V gene, clone size, CDR3 DNA, CDR3 protein. The D gene is left open where the match is weak. Only some rows state a clone size, as once, few, many or a class for expanded clones.

. TRBJ2-4 TRBV6-1 . TGTGCCATCGGGAGCAAAAACATTCAGTACTTC CAIGSKNIQYF
TRBD1 TRBJ1-2 TRBV15 . TGTGCCACCAGCAGAGATAGAGGGGACAGTCCTCGCTATGGCTACACCTTC CATSRDRGDSPRYGYTF
TRBD2 TRBJ2-1 TRBV6-5 . TGTGCCAGCAGTTTCCTTAGCGGGGGGCCCGACAATGAGCAGTTCTTC CASSFLSGGPDNEQFF
. TRBJ2-2 TRBV6-5 . TGTGCCAGCAGTTACTCTCCCGCGGGTCTCACCGGGGAGCTGTTTTTT CASSYSPAGLTGELFF
TRBD2 TRBJ2-3 TRBV9 once TGTGCCAGCAGCGTCGCCCAGGCGGGGGGGCGGGATACGCAGTATTTT CASSVAQAGGRDTQYF
. TRBJ2-2 TRBV29-1 . TGCAGCAACGAGGGCCCCGGGGAGCTGTTTTTT CSNEGPGELFF
TRBD2 TRBJ2-7 TRBV19 . TGTGCCAGTAGTCAATACTGGGGGGGGTTGAGCTACGAGCAGTACTTC CASSQYWGGLSYEQYF
. TRBJ1-2 TRBV5-4 . TGTGCCAGCAGCTTGGGAGGAGGGACTAACTATGGCTACACCTTC CASSLGGGTNYGYTF
TRBD1 TRBJ1-1 TRBV7-3 . TGTGCCAGCAGCCTAGGGTCCCCGGGACAGGGGAACACTGAAGCTTTCTTT CASSLGSPGQGNTEAFF
TRBD1 TRBJ2-3 TRBV7-2 . TGTGCCAGCAGCTTTCAGGGTGGGACAGGGAGCACAGATACGCAGTATTTT CASSFQGGTGSTDTQYF
TRBD2 TRBJ2-1 TRBV18 . TGTGCCAGCTCGCTGACTAGCGGGACGGATAATGAGCAGTTCTTC CASSLTSGTDNEQFF
TRBD2 TRBJ2-5 TRBV18 . TGTGCCAGCTCATTAGCGGGAGAGGAAGAGACCCAGTACTTC CASSLAGEEETQYF
. TRBJ1-4 TRBV5-1 once TGCGCCAGCAGCTTGGGGCAGTCCCATCCGGGGGAAAAACTGTTTTTT CASSLGQSHPGEKLFF
TRBD1 TRBJ1-5 TRBV9 . TGTGCCAGCAGCCGGACCGGGGACTTACAGGGGAATCAGCCCCAGCATTTT CASSRTGDLQGNQPQHF
TRBD1 TRBJ1-5 TRBV19 . TGTGCCAGTAGGCAACCGGGACAGGGCCTTAATCAGCCCCAGCATTTT CASRQPGQGLNQPQHF
TRBD1 TRBJ1-2 TRBV27 . TGTGCCAGCCTTTCCCAGGGGGCCGGTGGCTACACCTTC CASLSQGAGGYTF
. TRBJ1-1 TRBV27 . TGTGCCAGCAGTTTATTCGGGCGCAGGGACACTGAAGCTTTCTTT CASSLFGRRDTEAFF
. TRBJ2-7 TRBV6-6 . TGTGCCAGCGCAAAGGGGGAAAAGGGATCCCACGAGCAGTACTTC CASAKGEKGSHEQYF
TRBD2 TRBJ2-1 TRBV7-9 . TGTGCCAGCAGCTATCCGCCCCGGCTAGCGGGAGTGTGGAATGAGCAGTTCTTC CASSYPPRLAGVWNEQFF
. TRBJ2-2 TRBV6-1 . TGTGCCAGCAGATATAGCGACGGGGAGCTGTTTTTT CASRYSDGELFF